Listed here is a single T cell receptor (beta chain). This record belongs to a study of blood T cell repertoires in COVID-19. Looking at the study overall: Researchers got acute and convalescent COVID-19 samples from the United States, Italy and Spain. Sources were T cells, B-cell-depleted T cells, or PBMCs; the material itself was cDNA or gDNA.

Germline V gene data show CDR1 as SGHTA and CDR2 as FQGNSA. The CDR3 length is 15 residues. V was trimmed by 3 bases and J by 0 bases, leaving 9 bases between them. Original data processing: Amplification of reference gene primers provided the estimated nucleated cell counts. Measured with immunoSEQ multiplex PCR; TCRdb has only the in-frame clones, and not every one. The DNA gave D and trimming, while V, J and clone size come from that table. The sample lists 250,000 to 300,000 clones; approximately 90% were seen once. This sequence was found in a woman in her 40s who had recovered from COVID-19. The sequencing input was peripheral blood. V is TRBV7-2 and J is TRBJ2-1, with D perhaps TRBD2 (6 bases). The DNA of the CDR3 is TGTGCCAGCAGCTTTTGGCGGGACTCCTACAATGAGCAGTTCTTC. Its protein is CASSFWRDSYNEQFF.